This T cell receptor (beta chain) was recorded in a study of blood T cell repertoires in COVID-19. Study details: Acute and convalescent COVID-19 samples came from the United States, Italy and Spain. Sources were T cells, B-cell-depleted T cells, or PBMCs; the material itself was cDNA or gDNA.

The data were produced by immunoSEQ multiplex PCR, yet TCRdb's version contains in-frame clones alone and is incomplete. The table has hundreds of thousands of clones, about four fifths seen once; the top ten hold about 3.8%. Trimming removed 3 bases from V and 4 bases from J, with 12 bases in between. The CDR3 runs to 15 residues. From germline, CDR1 is MDHEN and CDR2 SYDVKM. The chain uses TRBV28 and TRBJ1-4; D remains ambiguous. The sequencing input was peripheral blood. The TCR originated in a woman aged 80 or older with acute or convalescent COVID-19. This chain's CDR3 is CASSFSWGGNEKLFF. The CDR3 DNA reads TGTGCCAGCAGTTTTAGCTGGGGAGGTAATGAAAAACTGTTTTTT. The variable domain in full, with the rest retrieved from reference TRBV28 and TRBJ1-4, is DVKVTQSSRYLVKRTGEKVFLECVQDMDHENMFWYRQDPGLGLRLIYFSYDVKMKEKGDIPEGYSVSREKKERFSLILESASTNQTSMYLCASSFSWGGNEKLFFGSGTQLSVL.